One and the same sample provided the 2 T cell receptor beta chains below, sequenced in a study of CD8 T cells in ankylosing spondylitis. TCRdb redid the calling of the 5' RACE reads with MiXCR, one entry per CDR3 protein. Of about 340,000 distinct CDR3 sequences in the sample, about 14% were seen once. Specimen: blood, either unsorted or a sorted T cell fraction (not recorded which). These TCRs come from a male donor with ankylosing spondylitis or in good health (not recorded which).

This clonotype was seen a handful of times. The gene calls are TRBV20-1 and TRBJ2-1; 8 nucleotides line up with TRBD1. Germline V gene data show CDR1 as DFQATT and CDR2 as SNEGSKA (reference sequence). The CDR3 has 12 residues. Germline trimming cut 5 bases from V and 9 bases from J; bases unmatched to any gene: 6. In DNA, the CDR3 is TGCAGTGCTCACCCAGGGGGCACTGAGCAGTTCTTC. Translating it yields CSAHPGGTEQFF.

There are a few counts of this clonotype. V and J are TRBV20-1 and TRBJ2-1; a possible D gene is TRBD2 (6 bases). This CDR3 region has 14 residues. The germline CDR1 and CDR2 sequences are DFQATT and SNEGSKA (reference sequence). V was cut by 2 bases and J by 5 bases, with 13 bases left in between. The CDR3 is CSARMGGPDNEQFF. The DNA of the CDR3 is TGCAGTGCTAGAATGGGGGGTCCGGACAATGAGCAGTTCTTC.